The T cell receptor beta chain described here comes from a study of blood T cell repertoires in COVID-19. Overall study context: There were acute and convalescent COVID-19 samples, and they came from the United States, Italy and Spain. Sample material is recorded as cDNA or gDNA derived from T cells, B-cell-depleted T cells, or PBMCs.

The CDR3 runs 16 residues. V gave up 4 bases and J gave up 1 base, with 15 bases separating them. Germline V lookup: CDR1 MGHRA, CDR2 YSYEKL. Authors' processing steps: Estimation of nucleated cell counts was performed using reference gene primer amplification. Using immunoSEQ multiplex PCR, the repertoire was profiled, and TCRdb retains in-frame clones only, with some absent. The V and J calls and clone size were taken over from that table, and D and trimming were inferred from the DNA. In the table there are around 150,000 clones, just under 85% of which are singletons. Material for sequencing was peripheral blood. This TCR was recovered from a woman older than 75 with acute or convalescent COVID-19. The chain uses TRBV4-1 and TRBJ2-3; the D is unclear. The CDR3: CASSPTPGLGTDTQYF. The CDR3 nucleotides are TGCGCCAGCAGCCCAACCCCCGGGTTGGGCACAGATACGCAGTATTTT.